Only a few counts were recorded for the clone carrying this TCR beta chain. Its antigen is undetermined. This sample is part of a study of OX40 agonist ivuxolimab in advanced cancers. Study context: Every patient in dose escalation had hepatocellular carcinoma, melanoma, renal cell or head and neck cancer. Enrollees could have had prior anti-PD-1, anti-PD-L1 or anti-CTLA-4 therapy, which around 40% had received. Whole-study findings and limits: Not determined was the antigen specificity of the expanded peripheral T cells. CD8+ T cells (on average) carried more expanded clones than CD4+ T cells.

Profiling relied on immunoSEQ multiplex PCR, and the TCRdb table lists in-frame clones only, not all of them. In the table there are 55,000 to 70,000 clones, about four fifths of which are singletons. The germline gives CDR1 MNHNY, CDR2 SVGAGI (reference sequence). V shed 2 bases and J 6 bases; nucleotides not matched to a gene: 8. The CDR3 is 15 amino acids. The receptor comes from an adult with an advanced solid tumor such as melanoma, head and neck, liver or kidney cancer. The J gene is TRBJ1-1, the V gene TRBV6-6; 8 nucleotides match TRBD1. Here the sequenced sample was CD4+ or CD8+ T cells sorted from blood, taken in a trial of the OX40 agonist ivuxolimab. Here the CDR3 DNA reads TGTGCCAGCAGTTACGGAATGACAGGGGACCCTGAAGCTTTCTTT. It encodes CASSYGMTGDPEAFF.